This TCR beta chain is drawn from a study of early stage breast cancer tumors. About the research overall: Among around twelve ER+/PR+/HER2- tumors, eight were ductal, four lobular.

The germline V gene has CDR1 KGHSH and CDR2 LQKENI. The CDR3 length is 15 residues. V was pared by 6 bases and J by 4 bases, with 11 bases of the junction left unmatched. Libraries were prepared by immunoSEQ multiplex PCR; TCRdb keeps only in-frame clonotypes and omits some of them. The sample consists of fewer than 50,000 clones, about three quarters of them appearing once. The receptor was isolated from a person aged 45 to 60 with breast cancer. This chain joins TRBV18 and TRBJ2-7; the match to TRBD1 covers 8 bases. The sample taken for sequencing was blood. The CDR3, as DNA: TGTGCCAGCTCTCCCGGCGGGACAGGACTTTACGAGCAGTACGTC. Amino acid sequence: CASSPGGTGLYEQYV.